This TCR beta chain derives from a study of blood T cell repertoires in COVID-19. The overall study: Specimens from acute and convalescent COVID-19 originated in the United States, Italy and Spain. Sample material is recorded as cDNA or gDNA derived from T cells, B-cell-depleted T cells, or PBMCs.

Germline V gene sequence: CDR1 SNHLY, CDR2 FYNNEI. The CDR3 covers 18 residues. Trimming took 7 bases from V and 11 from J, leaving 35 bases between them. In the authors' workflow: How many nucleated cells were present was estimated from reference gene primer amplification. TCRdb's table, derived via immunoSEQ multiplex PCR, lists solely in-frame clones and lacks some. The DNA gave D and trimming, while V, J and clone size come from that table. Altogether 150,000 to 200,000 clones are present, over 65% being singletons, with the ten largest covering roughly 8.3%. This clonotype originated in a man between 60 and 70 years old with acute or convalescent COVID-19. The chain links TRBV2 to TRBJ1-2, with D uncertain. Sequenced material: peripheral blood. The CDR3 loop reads CASTEEGGLYEIMEEYTF. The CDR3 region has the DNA TGTGCCAGCACCGAAGAGGGAGGGCTTTACGAGATTATGGAGGAGTACACCTTC.